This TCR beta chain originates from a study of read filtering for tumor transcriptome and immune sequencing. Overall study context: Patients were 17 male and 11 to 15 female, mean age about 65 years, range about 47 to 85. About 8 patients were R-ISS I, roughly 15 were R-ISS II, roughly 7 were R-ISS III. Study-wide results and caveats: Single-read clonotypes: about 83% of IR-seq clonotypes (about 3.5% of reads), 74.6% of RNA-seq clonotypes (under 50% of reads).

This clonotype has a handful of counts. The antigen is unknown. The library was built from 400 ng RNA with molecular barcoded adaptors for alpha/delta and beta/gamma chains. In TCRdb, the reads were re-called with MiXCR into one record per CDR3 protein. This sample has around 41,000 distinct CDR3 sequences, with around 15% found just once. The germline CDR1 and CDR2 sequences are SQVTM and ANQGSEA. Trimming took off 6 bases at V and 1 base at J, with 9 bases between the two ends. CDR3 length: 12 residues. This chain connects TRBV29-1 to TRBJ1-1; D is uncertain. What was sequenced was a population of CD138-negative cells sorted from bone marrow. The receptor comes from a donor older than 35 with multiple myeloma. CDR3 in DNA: TGCAGCGTGGAACAGAGGAACACTGAAGCTTTCTTT. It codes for CSVEQRNTEAFF.